This TCR beta chain stems from a study of a mutant IDH1 vaccine in newly diagnosed glioma. With respect to this clone: The antigen remains undetermined.

Described time point: week 5, during vaccination. Alongside topical imiquimod, each dose of vaccine comprised 300 ug of mutant IDH1 20-mer peptide. TCRdb keeps only in-frame clones here, not all; method: immunoSEQ multiplex PCR. The sample has 40,000 to 60,000 clones; around four fifths are singletons. The input for sequencing was PBMCs, taken from a glioma patient whose treatment included an IDH1 peptide vaccine. The receptor was isolated from a woman between 35 and 50 years old with glioma.

The CDR3 spells CASSYLGITDTQYF. The CDR3 DNA sequence: TGTGCCAGCAGTTATCTGGGAATAACAGATACGCAGTATTTT. This rearrangement joins TRBV6-5 to TRBJ2-3; no clear D gene. The CDR3 length is 14 residues. Germline V CDR1 and CDR2: MNHEY, SVGAGI. Trimming cost V 3 bases and J 3 bases, with 10 bases left between them.